This T cell receptor (beta chain) emerged from a study of blood T cell repertoires in COVID-19. Using immunoSEQ multiplex PCR, the repertoire was profiled, and TCRdb retains in-frame clones only, with some absent. The sample holds roughly 38,000 clones; just under 75% are singletons and the top ten take over 9.5%. Germline CDR1 reads LGHDT; CDR2 reads YNNKEL (reference sequence). The CDR3 sequence is 12 residues long. The germline V and J ends were trimmed by 8 bases and 7 bases, with 9 bases remaining between them. This sequence joins TRBV3-1 (or the pseudogene TRBV3-2) and TRBJ1-6, with D perhaps TRBD1 (6 bases). Material: peripheral blood. The source is a man aged 65-85 years with COVID-19, enrolled during active disease. The CDR3 loop is CASQRGNSPLHF. For the CDR3, the DNA is TGTGCCAGCCAAAGGGGGAATTCACCCCTCCACTTT.